A selection of T cell receptor beta chains follows, all from one sample in a study of CXCR3-negative and CXCR3-positive naive CD8 T cells. One entry per CDR3 protein, without DNA, is what TCRdb gives after re-calling the 5' RACE reads. The sample totals over 100,000 distinct CDR3 sequences. The source material was naive CXCR3- CD8+ T cells from blood. The receptor set was obtained from a human donor in good health. Some clones in this sample may be carry-over from other donors' samples. Both conserved end residues are part of each CDR3.

TRBJ2-5,TRBV3-1,CASRQITGPSRETQYF
TRBJ2-5,TRBV20-1,CSAHASGTLGQETQYF
TRBJ2-7,TRBV7-9,CASSPAETTYSYEQYF
TRBJ1-5,TRBV29-1,CSGVGEANQPQHF
TRBJ2-1,TRBV7-8,CASSLATSGGYNEQFF
TRBJ2-7,TRBV30,CAWSPGAEGNEQYF
TRBJ2-3,TRBV12-3/TRBV12-4,CASTPLAATDTQYF
TRBJ2-7,TRBV4-3,CASSQDPTVPYEQYF
TRBJ1-3,TRBV7-2,CASSPIGSGNTIYF
TRBJ2-2,TRBV20-1,CSGRTENTGELFF
TRBJ2-7,TRBV29-1,CSVVAGLAYEQYF
TRBJ1-5,TRBV18,CASSPEGHSNQPQHF
TRBJ2-5,TRBV12-3/TRBV12-4,CASSVPGLQETQYF
TRBJ2-7,TRBV28,CASSRLAGAFGAYEQYF
TRBJ2-7,TRBV10-3,CAINDPGSSSYEQYF
TRBJ2-1,TRBV7-9,CASSSEGGNEQFF
TRBJ1-2,TRBV6-4,CASSPGGVDGYTF
TRBJ2-7,TRBV7-9,CASSFSDYEQYF
TRBJ2-5,TRBV29-1,CSAGLPVETQYF
TRBJ2-5,TRBV15,CTTSRTTGTETQYF
TRBJ1-4,TRBV6-6,CASSWGRSEKLFF
TRBJ2-1,TRBV7-6,CASSLVRERYNEQFF
TRBJ2-3,TRBV6-2/TRBV6-3,CASSRATTDTQYF
TRBJ1-1,TRBV14,CASSQDRAGMNTEAFF
TRBJ2-1,TRBV28,CASSLLALREQFF
TRBJ2-5,TRBV29-1,CSVVGGRETQYF
TRBJ2-1,TRBV29-1,CSVWRGPPNEQFF
TRBJ1-2,TRBV29-1,CSVEDALLEDTNYGYTF
TRBJ2-7,TRBV7-9,CASSFGERRGLYEQYF
TRBJ2-3,TRBV28,CASRARRTDTQYF
TRBJ1-1,TRBV20-1,CSVPKEINTEAFF
TRBJ1-5,TRBV28,CASSSRGGRFQPQHF
TRBJ2-1,TRBV5-1,CASSLGISGFNEQFF
TRBJ2-4,TRBV25-1,CATPRRQGRKHIQYF
TRBJ1-2,TRBV2,CASSFYGGSDGYTF